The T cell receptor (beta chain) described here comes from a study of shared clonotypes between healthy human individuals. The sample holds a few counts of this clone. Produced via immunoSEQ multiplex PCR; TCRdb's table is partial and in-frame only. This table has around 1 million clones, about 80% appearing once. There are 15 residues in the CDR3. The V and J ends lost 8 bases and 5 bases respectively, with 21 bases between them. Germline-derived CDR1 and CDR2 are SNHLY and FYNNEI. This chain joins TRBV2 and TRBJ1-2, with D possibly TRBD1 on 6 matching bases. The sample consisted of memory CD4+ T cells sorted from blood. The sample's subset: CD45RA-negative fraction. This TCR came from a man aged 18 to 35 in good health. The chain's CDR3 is CASGRVRGQSYGYTF. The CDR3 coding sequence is TGTGCCAGCGGTCGGGTTCGAGGACAGTCTTATGGCTACACCTTC.